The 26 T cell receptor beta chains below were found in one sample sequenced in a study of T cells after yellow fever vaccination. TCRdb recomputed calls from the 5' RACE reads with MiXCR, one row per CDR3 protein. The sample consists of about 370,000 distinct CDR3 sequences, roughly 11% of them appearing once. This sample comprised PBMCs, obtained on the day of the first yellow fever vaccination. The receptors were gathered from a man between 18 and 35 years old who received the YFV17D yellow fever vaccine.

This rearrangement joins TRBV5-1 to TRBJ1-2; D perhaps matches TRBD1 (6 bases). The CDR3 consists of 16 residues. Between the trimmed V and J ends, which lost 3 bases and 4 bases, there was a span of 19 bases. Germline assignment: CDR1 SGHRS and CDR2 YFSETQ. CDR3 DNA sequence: TGCGCCAGCAGCTATAACCCCGGACAGCTAGCCTATGGCTACACCTTC. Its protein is CASSYNPGQLAYGYTF.

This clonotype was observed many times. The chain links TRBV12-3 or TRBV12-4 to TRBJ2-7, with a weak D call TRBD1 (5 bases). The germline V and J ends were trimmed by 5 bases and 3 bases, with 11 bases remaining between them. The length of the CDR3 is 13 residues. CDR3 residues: CASSPGHLYEQYF. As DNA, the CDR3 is TGTGCCAGCAGTCCAGGACACCTCTACGAGCAGTACTTC.

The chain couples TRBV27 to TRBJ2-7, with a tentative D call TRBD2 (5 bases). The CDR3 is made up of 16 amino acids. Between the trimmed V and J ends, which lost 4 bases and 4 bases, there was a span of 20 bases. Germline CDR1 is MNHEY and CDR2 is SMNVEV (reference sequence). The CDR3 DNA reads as TGTGCCAGCAGTTCACTTACCTATAAGGAGGCTTACGAGCAGTACTTC. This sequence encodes CASSSLTYKEAYEQYF.

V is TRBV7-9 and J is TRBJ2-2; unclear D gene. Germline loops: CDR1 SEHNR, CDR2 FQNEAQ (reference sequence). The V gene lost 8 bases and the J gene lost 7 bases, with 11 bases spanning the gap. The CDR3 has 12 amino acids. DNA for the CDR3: TGTGCCAGCGGCTCCACGAGCGGGGAGCTGTTTTTT. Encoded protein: CASGSTSGELFF.

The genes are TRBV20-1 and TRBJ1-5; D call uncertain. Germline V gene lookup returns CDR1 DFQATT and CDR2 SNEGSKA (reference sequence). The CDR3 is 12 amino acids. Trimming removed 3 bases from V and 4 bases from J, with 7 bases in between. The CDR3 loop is CSASPGNQPQHF. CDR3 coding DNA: TGCAGTGCTAGCCCCGGTAATCAGCCCCAGCATTTT.

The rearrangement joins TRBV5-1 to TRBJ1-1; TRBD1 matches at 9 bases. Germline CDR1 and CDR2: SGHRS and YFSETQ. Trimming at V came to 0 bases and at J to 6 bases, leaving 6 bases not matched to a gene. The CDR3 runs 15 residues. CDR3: CASSLVRTGDAEAFF. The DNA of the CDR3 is TGCGCCAGCAGCTTGGTTAGGACAGGGGACGCTGAAGCTTTCTTT.

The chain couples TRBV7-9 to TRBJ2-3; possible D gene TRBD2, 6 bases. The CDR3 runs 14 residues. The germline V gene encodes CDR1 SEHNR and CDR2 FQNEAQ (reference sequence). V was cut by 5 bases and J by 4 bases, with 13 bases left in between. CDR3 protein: CASSRRTTSDTQYF. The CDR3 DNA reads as TGTGCCAGCAGCCGAAGGACTACCTCAGATACGCAGTATTTT.

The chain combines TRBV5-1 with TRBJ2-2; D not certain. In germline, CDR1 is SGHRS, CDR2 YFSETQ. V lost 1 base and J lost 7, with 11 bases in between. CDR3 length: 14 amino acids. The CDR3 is CASSLSNPVGELFF. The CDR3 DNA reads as TGCGCCAGCAGCTTGTCCAATCCAGTCGGGGAGCTGTTTTTT.

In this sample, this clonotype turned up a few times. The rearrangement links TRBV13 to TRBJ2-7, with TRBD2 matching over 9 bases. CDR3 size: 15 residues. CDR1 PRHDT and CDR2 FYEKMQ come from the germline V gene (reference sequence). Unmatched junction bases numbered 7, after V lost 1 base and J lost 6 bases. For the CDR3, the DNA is TGTGCCAGCAGCTTAGCGCGGGGGGGCCCTGGCGAGCAGTACTTC. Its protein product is CASSLARGGPGEQYF.

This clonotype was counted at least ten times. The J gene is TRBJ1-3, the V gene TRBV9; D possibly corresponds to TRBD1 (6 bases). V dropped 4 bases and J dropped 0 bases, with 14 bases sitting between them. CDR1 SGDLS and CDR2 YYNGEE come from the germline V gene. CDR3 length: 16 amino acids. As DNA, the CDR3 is TGTGCCAGCAGCAGACAGGTCCTAAGCTCTGGAAACACCATATATTTT. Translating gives CASSRQVLSSGNTIYF. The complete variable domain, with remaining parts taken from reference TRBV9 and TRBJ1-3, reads DSGVTQTPKHLITATGQRVTLRCSPRSGDLSVYWYQQSLDQGLQFLIQYYNGEERAKGNILERFSAQQFPDLHSELNLSSLELGDSALYFCASSRQVLSSGNTIYFGEGSWLTVV.

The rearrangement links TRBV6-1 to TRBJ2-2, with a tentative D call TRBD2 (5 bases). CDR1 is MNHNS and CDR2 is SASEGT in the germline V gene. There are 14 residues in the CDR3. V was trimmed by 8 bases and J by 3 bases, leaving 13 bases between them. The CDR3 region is CASSKRGYTGELFF. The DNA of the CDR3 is TGTGCCAGCTCTAAACGAGGGTACACCGGGGAGCTGTTTTTT.

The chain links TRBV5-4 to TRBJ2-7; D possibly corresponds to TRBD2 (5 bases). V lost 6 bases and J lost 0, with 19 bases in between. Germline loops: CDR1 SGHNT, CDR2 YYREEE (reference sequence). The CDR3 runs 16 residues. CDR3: CASTKRVDLSSYEQYV. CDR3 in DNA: TGTGCCAGCACCAAACGGGTGGACTTGAGCTCCTACGAGCAGTACGTC.

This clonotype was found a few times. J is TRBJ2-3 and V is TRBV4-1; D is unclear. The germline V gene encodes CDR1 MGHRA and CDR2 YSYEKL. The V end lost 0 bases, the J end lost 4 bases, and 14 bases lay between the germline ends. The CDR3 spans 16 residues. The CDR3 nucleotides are TGCGCCAGCAGCCAAGATGACGACTCCGGAGCAGATACGCAGTATTTT. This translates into CASSQDDDSGADTQYF.

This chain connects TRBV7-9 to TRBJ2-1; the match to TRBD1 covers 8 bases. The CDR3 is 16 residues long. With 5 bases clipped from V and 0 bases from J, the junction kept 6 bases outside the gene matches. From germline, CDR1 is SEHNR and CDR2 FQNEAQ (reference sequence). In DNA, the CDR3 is TGTGCCAGCAGCAACCGACAGGGGAGCTCCTACAATGAGCAGTTCTTC. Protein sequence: CASSNRQGSSYNEQFF.

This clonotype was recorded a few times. The CDR3 bases are TGTGCCAGCAGTTTATCCCCTGCCTACGAGCAGTACGTC. This sequence encodes CASSLSPAYEQYV. The rearrangement uses TRBV27 and TRBJ2-7, with D unclear. The V gene lost 0 bases and the J gene lost 2 bases, with 5 bases spanning the gap. The CDR3 is made up of 13 amino acids. CDR1 MNHEY and CDR2 SMNVEV come from the germline V gene (reference sequence).

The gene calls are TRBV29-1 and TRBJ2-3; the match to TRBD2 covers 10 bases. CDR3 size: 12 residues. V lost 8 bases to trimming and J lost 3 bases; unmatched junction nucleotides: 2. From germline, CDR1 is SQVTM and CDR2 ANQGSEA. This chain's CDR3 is CSQRGGTDTQYF. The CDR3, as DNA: TGCAGCCAGCGGGGGGGAACAGATACGCAGTATTTT.

CDR3 region: CASTQGGQWNSPLHF. CDR3 nucleotides: TGTGCCAGCACCCAAGGGGGACAGTGGAATTCACCCCTCCACTTT. The rearrangement joins TRBV5-8 to TRBJ1-6; 7 bases are a match to TRBD1. Looked up from germline, CDR1 is SGHTS and CDR2 is YDEGEE. The CDR3 spans 15 residues. V lost 6 bases, J lost 7 bases, and 10 bases stayed unmatched.

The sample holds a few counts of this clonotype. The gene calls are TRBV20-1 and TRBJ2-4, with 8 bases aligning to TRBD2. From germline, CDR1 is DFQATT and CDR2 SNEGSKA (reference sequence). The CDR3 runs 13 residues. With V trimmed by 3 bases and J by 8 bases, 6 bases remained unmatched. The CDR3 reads CSARPGGKDIQYF. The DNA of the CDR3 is TGCAGTGCTAGGCCGGGGGGGAAGGACATTCAGTACTTC.

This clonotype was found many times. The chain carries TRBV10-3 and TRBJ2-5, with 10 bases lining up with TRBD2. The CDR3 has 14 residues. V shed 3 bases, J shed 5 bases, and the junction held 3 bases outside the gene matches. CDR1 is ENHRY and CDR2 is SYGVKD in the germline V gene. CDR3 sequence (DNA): TGTGCCATCAGTGAAGCGGGGGGGCCCGAGACCCAGTACTTC. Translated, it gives CAISEAGGPETQYF.

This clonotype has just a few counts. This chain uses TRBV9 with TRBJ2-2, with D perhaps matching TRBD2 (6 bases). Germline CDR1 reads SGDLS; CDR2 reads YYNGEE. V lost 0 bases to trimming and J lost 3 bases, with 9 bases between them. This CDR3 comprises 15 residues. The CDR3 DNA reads TGTGCCAGCAGCGTAGGGGACTTCTACACCGGGGAGCTGTTTTTT. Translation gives CASSVGDFYTGELFF.

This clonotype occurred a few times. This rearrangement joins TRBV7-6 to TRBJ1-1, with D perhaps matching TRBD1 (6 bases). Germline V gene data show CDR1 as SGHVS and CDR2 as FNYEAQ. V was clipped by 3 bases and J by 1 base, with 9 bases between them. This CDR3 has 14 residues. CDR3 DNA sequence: TGTGCCAGCAGCTTCTTAGGGGGGAACACTGAAGCTTTCTTT. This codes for CASSFLGGNTEAFF.

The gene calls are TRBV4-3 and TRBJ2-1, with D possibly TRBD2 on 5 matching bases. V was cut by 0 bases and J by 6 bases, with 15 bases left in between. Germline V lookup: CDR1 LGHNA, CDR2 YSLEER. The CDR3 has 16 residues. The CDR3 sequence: CASSQDRVAPSNEQFF. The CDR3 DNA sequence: TGCGCCAGCAGCCAAGATCGGGTAGCGCCTAGCAATGAGCAGTTCTTC.

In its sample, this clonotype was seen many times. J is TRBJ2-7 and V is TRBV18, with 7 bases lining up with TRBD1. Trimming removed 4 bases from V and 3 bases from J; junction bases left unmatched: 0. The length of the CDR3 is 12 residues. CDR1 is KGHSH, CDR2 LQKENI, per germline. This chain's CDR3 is CASSRQGYEQYV. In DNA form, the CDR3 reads TGTGCCAGCTCACGACAGGGCTACGAGCAGTACGTC.

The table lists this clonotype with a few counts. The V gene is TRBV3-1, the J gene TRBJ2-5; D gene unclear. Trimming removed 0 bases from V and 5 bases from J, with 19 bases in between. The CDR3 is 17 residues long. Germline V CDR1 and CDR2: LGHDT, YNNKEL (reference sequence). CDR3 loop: CASSQEWQSLLGETQYF. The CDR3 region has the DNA TGTGCCAGCAGCCAAGAATGGCAGTCGCTCTTAGGGGAGACCCAGTACTTC.

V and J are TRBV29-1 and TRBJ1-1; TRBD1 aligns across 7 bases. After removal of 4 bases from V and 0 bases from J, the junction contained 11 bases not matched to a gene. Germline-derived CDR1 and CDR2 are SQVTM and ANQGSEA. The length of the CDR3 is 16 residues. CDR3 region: CSVVNRGGKVNTEAFF. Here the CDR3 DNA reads TGCAGCGTTGTTAACAGGGGAGGAAAGGTGAACACTGAAGCTTTCTTT.

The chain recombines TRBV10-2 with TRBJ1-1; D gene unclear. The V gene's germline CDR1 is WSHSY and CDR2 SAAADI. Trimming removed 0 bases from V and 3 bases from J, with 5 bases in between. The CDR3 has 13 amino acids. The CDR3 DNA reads TGCGCCAGCAGTGAGTCCGGGGACACTGAAGCTTTCTTT. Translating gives CASSESGDTEAFF.